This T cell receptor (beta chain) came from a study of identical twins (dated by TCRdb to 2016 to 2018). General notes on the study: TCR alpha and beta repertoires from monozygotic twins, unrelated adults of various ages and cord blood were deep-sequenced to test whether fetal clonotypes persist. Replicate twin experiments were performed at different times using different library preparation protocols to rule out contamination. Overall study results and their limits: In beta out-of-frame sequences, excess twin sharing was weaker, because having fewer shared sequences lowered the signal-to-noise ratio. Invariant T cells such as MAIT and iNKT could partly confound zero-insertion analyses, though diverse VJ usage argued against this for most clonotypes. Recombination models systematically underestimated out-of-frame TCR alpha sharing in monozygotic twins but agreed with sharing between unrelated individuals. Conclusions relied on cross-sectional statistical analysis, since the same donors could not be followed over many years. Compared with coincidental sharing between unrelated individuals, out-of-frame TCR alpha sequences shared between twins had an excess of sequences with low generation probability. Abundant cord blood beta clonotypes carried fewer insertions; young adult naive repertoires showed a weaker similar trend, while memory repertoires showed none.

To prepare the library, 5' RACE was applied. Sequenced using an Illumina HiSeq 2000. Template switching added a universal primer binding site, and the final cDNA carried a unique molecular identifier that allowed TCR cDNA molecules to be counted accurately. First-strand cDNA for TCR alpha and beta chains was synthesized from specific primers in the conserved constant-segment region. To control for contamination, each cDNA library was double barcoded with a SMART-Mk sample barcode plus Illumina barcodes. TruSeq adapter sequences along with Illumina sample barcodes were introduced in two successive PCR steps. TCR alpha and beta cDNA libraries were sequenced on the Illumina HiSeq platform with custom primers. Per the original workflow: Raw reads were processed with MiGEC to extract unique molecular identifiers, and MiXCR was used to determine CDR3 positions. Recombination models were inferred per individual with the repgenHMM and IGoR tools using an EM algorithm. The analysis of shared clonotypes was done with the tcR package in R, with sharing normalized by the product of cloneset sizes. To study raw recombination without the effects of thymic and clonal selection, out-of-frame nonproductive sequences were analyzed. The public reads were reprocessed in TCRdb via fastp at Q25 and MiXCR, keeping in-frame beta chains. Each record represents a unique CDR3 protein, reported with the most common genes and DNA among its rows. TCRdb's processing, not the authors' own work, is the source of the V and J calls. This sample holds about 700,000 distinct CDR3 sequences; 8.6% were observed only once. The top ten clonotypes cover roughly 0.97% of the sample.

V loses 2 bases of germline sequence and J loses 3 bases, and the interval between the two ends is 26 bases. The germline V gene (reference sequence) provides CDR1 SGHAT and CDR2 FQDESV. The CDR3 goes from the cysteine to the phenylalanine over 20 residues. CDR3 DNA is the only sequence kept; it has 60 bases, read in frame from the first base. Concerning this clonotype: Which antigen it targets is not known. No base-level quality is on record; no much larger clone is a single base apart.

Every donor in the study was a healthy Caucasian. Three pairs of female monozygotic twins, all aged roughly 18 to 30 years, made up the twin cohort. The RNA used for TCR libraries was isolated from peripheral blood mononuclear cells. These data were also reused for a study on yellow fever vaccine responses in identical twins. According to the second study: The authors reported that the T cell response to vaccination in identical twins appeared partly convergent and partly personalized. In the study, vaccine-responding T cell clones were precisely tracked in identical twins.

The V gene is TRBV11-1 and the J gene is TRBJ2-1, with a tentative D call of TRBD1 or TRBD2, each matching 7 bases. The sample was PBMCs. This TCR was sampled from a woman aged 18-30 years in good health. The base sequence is TGTGCCAGCAGCTTATTTTCCGGGGGGTTAGACAGGGCCCTCTACAATGAGCAGTTCTTC. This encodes CASSLFSGGLDRALYNEQFF.